These 3 T cell receptor beta chains were sequenced from one sample in a study of OX40 agonist ivuxolimab in advanced cancers. The repertoire was sequenced with immunoSEQ multiplex PCR; TCRdb's copy has only in-frame clones and lacks some. The table lists some 70,000 clones, roughly 84% of them singletons. The sample in question was CD4+ or CD8+ T cells sorted from blood, obtained in a trial of the OX40 agonist ivuxolimab. These receptors were obtained from an adult with an advanced solid tumor such as melanoma, head and neck, liver or kidney cancer.

This chain joins TRBV7-2 and TRBJ1-3; D might be TRBD1 (5 bases). Germline loops: CDR1 SGHTA, CDR2 FQGNSA. Trimming took off 8 bases at V and 6 bases at J, with 11 bases between the two ends. The CDR3 has 12 residues. CDR3 amino acids: CASRGGPNTIYF. As DNA, the CDR3 is TGTGCCAGCCGGGGGGGACCAAACACCATATATTTT.

The gene calls are TRBV5-1 and TRBJ2-1; 14 nucleotides match TRBD2. With V trimmed by 0 bases and J by 6 bases, 5 bases remained unmatched. CDR1 and CDR2 (germline): SGHRS, YFSETQ. The CDR3 runs to 17 residues. CDR3 bases: TGCGCCAGCAGCTTGGGACTAGCGGGGGGGCTTAGCAATGAGCAGTTCTTC. Translation: CASSLGLAGGLSNEQFF.

This clone was seen a few times. The rearrangement links TRBV18 to TRBJ1-1; 8 bases match TRBD1. V shed 4 bases and J 5 bases; nucleotides not matched to a gene: 9. CDR3 length equals 15 residues. The germline V gene has CDR1 KGHSH and CDR2 LQKENI. Written as DNA, the CDR3 is TGTGCCAGCTCACGACCCCCACAGGGGGGGACTGAAGCTTTCTTT. Its protein product is CASSRPPQGGTEAFF.